Below, 2 T cell receptor beta chains from the same sample are listed, as sequenced in a study of blood T cells in healthy people across ages. The use of a sample-barcoded 5' primer and a J-beta primer mix characterized a second PCR of roughly 7 to 11 cycles. TCRdb analysed the 5' RACE reads with MiXCR anew, one entry per CDR3 protein. The table includes 1.5 million to 2 million distinct CDR3 sequences, 28% detected once. Sequencing was done on a sample of blood. All receptors come from a woman in her 30s in good health.

The chain links TRBV7-9 to TRBJ2-1; D uncertain. CDR1 and CDR2 from the germline V gene are SEHNR and FQNEAQ (reference sequence). V lost 5 bases to trimming and J lost 0 bases, with 14 bases between them. The CDR3 has 16 residues. The CDR3 loop reads CASSSSGKSSYNEQFF. The CDR3, as DNA: TGTGCCAGCAGCAGCTCCGGCAAGAGCTCCTACAATGAGCAGTTCTTC.

This sequence joins TRBV5-1 and TRBJ2-1; weak D call: TRBD2 (6 bases). Trimming stripped 0 bases from V and 4 bases from J, with 14 bases between. The germline V gene has CDR1 SGHRS and CDR2 YFSETQ. The CDR3 contains 16 residues. The CDR3 sequence is CASSLDRESGYNEQFF. CDR3 DNA sequence: TGCGCCAGCAGCTTGGACCGGGAGAGCGGGTACAATGAGCAGTTCTTC.